Below are 29 T cell receptor beta chains sequenced from a single sample in a study of T cell responses to AZD1222 COVID-19 vaccine. Repertoires were generated with immunoSEQ multiplex PCR, while TCRdb's copy carries only in-frame clones and drops some. This table holds about 110,000 clones, 86% found once. The sample consisted of peripheral blood, taken on day 0 of AZD1222 vaccination. Receptors were obtained from an adult in good health.

The chain employs TRBV27 and TRBJ1-3; D not certain. Per germline, CDR1 MNHEY and CDR2 SMNVEV (reference sequence). This CDR3 region has 15 residues. V was shortened by 5 bases and J by 0 bases, with 11 bases between the two germline ends. The CDR3 reads CASSPSWDSGNTIYF. CDR3 DNA sequence: TGTGCCAGCAGTCCCAGTTGGGACTCTGGAAACACCATATATTTT.

The J gene is TRBJ1-1, the V gene TRBV7-2; 8 nucleotides agree with TRBD1. Per the germline V gene, CDR1 is SGHTA and CDR2 is FQGNSA. The V gene end was trimmed by 8 bases and the J gene end by 1 base; junction bases not matched to a gene: 3. The CDR3 has 13 amino acids. CDR3 coding DNA: TGTGCCAGCGCCCAGGGGGCGAACACTGAAGCTTTCTTT. Translated, it gives CASAQGANTEAFF.

The V and J genes are TRBV7-9 and TRBJ2-2, with D uncertain. Trimming stripped 5 bases from V and 10 bases from J, with 14 bases between. The germline V gene has CDR1 SEHNR and CDR2 FQNEAQ (reference sequence). CDR3 size: 13 residues. The DNA for the CDR3 is TGTGCCAGCAGCACAATCGGTACGGAGGAGCTGTTTTTT. It is translated as CASSTIGTEELFF.

The chain couples TRBV5-4 to TRBJ1-5, with D perhaps matching TRBD1 (6 bases). CDR1 and CDR2 (germline): SGHNT, YYREEE (reference sequence). CDR3 length: 16 amino acids. V gave up 4 bases and J gave up 1 base, with 15 bases separating them. The CDR3, as DNA: TGTGCCAGCAGCCCGGGGGCGGGAGGGAGCAATCAGCCCCAGCATTTT. Translating gives CASSPGAGGSNQPQHF.

The V and J genes are TRBV6-2 or TRBV6-3 and TRBJ2-3, with a tentative D call TRBD1 (5 bases). V dropped 2 bases and J dropped 3 bases, with 18 bases sitting between them. The CDR3 spans 17 residues. The germline V gene has CDR1 MNHEY and CDR2 SVGEGT. The CDR3 reads CASSYPRTGPYTDTQYF. The CDR3 DNA reads as TGTGCCAGCAGTTACCCCCGAACAGGCCCCTATACAGATACGCAGTATTTT.

The CDR3 sequence: CAWSVEGSYEQYF. CDR3 nucleotide sequence: TGTGCCTGGAGTGTAGAGGGTTCCTACGAGCAGTACTTC. This chain uses TRBV30 with TRBJ2-7, with a weak D call TRBD2 (5 bases). Germline values: CDR1 GTSNPN, CDR2 SVGIG (reference sequence). V was shortened by 0 bases and J by 1 base, with 7 bases between the two germline ends. This CDR3 region has 13 residues.

The chain links TRBV9 to TRBJ2-5; 7 bases agree with TRBD2. V shed 4 bases and J 4 bases; nucleotides not matched to a gene: 10. The CDR3 extends over 15 amino acids. Germline loops: CDR1 SGDLS, CDR2 YYNGEE. The CDR3: CASSPRVGRGETQYF. As DNA, the CDR3 is TGTGCCAGCAGCCCGAGAGTAGGGAGGGGAGAGACCCAGTACTTC.

The chain combines TRBV3-1 (or the pseudogene TRBV3-2) with TRBJ1-3; the D gene is possibly TRBD1 (6 bases). The CDR3 extends over 16 amino acids. With 4 bases removed from V and 2 bases from J, the gap between germline ends came to 15 bases. Germline assignment: CDR1 LGHDT and CDR2 YNNKEL (reference sequence). CDR3 protein: CASSLGGDLTGNTIYF. CDR3 nucleotide sequence: TGTGCCAGCAGCCTAGGGGGGGATCTGACTGGAAACACCATATATTTT.

The chain uses TRBV10-3 and TRBJ2-1, with TRBD2 matching 11 bases. The J segment lost 7 bases and the V segment lost 11 bases, leaving 13 bases of the junction unmatched. This CDR3 has 15 amino acids. Germline V gene data show CDR1 as ENHRY and CDR2 as SYGVKD. CDR3 nucleotide sequence: TGTGCCTCGGAGGACCGACTAGCGGGGAGGAATGAGCAGTTCTTC. Protein: CASEDRLAGRNEQFF.

The V gene is TRBV27, the J gene TRBJ1-6, with 8 bases identical to TRBD1. The length of the CDR3 is 16 residues. V shed 2 bases, J shed 8 bases, and the junction held 8 bases outside the gene matches. In germline, CDR1 is MNHEY, CDR2 SMNVEV (reference sequence). The CDR3 region is CASSLMGDRGHSPLHF. The CDR3, as DNA: TGTGCCAGCAGTTTAATGGGAGACAGGGGTCATTCACCCCTCCACTTT.

V gene TRBV7-9 combines with J gene TRBJ1-1; no clear D. CDR1 and CDR2 (germline): SEHNR, FQNEAQ (reference sequence). With 7 bases removed from V and 8 bases from J, the gap between germline ends came to 11 bases. The CDR3 runs to 11 residues. CDR3 in amino acids: CASTKIAEAFF. For the CDR3, the DNA is TGTGCCAGCACCAAGATTGCGGAAGCTTTCTTT.

In the case of this clone: At one boundary the junction diverges from the germline segment, which might be a read error. In DNA form, the CDR3 reads TGTGCCAGCTGTGAAGATTATAGCAATCAGCCCCAGCATTTT. Translating it yields CASCEDYSNQPQHF. J is TRBJ1-5 and V is TRBV2; the D is unclear. Germline CDR1 is SNHLY and CDR2 is FYNNEI. The length of the CDR3 is 14 residues.

The chain carries TRBV5-4 and TRBJ2-1, with 9 bases lining up with TRBD2. Trimming removed 4 bases from V and 1 base from J; junction bases left unmatched: 6. Germline loops: CDR1 SGHNT, CDR2 YYREEE (reference sequence). The CDR3 is made up of 16 amino acids. The CDR3 loop reads CASSLASGGSYNEQFF. The DNA of the CDR3 is TGTGCCAGCAGCCTAGCGAGCGGGGGGTCCTACAATGAGCAGTTCTTC.

This sequence joins TRBV7-3 and TRBJ2-7; no clear D gene. The V end was cut by 5 bases, the J end by 2 bases, with 16 bases between. The CDR3 covers 15 residues. Germline-derived CDR1 and CDR2 are SGHTA and FQGTGA. This CDR3 is CASSPSVRGTYEQYF. CDR3 DNA: TGTGCCAGCAGCCCCTCTGTACGTGGGACCTACGAGCAGTACTTC. The full variable domain, its missing parts supplied by reference TRBV7-3 and TRBJ2-7, is GAGVSQTPSNKVTEKGKYVELRCDPISGHTALYWYRQSLGQGPEFLIYFQGTGAADDSGLPNDRFFAVRPEGSVSTLKIQRTERGDSAVYLCASSPSVRGTYEQYFGPGTRLTVT.

The chain has TRBV3-1 (or the pseudogene TRBV3-2) and TRBJ1-6; 8 positions agree with TRBD1. The ends lost 4 bases at V and 5 bases at J; junction bases unmatched: 7. CDR1 and CDR2 (germline): LGHDT, YNNKEL (reference sequence). This CDR3 spans 16 amino acids. Here the CDR3 DNA reads TGTGCCAGCAGCCGCGGACAGGGCGGCCATAATTCACCCCTCCACTTT. Protein sequence: CASSRGQGGHNSPLHF.

The V call is TRBV27, the J call TRBJ2-1; a possible D gene is TRBD1 (5 bases). The length of the CDR3 is 15 residues. Trimming shortened V by 2 bases and J by 5 bases, and 13 bases separated the two germline ends. CDR1 and CDR2 (germline): MNHEY, SMNVEV (reference sequence). CDR3 nucleotide sequence: TGTGCCAGCAGTTTACAGGACAAGAACCACAATGAGCAGTTCTTC. Its protein is CASSLQDKNHNEQFF.

This clone was seen a single time. The gene calls are TRBV18 and TRBJ1-3, with 9 bases identical to TRBD1. In germline, CDR1 is KGHSH, CDR2 LQKENI. The CDR3 runs to 16 residues. V was clipped by 3 bases and J by 0 bases; unmatched bases: 3. CDR3 DNA: TGTGCCAGCTCACCCCGACAGGGGGACTCTGGAAACACCATATATTTT. This translates into CASSPRQGDSGNTIYF.

The chain carries TRBV7-9 and TRBJ1-4; 11 nucleotides match TRBD1. The CDR3 spans 17 residues. The V and J ends lost 2 bases and 4 bases, in that order; junction bases with no gene match: 6. Germline-derived CDR1 and CDR2 are SEHNR and FQNEAQ (reference sequence). CDR3 bases: TGTGCCAGCAGCTTACGCCCGGGACAGGGGGTTAATGAAAAACTGTTTTTT. It translates to CASSLRPGQGVNEKLFF. Full variable domain (remainder filled in from reference TRBV7-9 and TRBJ1-4): DTGVSQNPRHKITKRGQNVTFRCDPISEHNRLYWYRQTLGQGPEFLTYFQNEAQLEKSRLLSDRFSAERPKGSFSTLEIQRTEQGDSAMYLCASSLRPGQGVNEKLFFGSGTQLSVL.

The V gene is TRBV21-1, the J gene TRBJ1-5. TRBV21-1 is labeled a pseudogene. This CDR3 region has 19 residues. CDR3 nucleotide sequence: TGTGCCAGCAGCAAAGTTGGGGGGCCCTCACCTTACAGTCATCAGCCCCAGCATTTT. Its protein is CASSKVGGPSPYSHQPQHF.

This clone has just one count. This chain uses TRBV5-1 with TRBJ2-6, with no clear D. Germline values: CDR1 SGHRS, CDR2 YFSETQ. V shed 0 bases and J shed 0 bases, with 4 bases lying between them. This CDR3 contains 15 residues. This CDR3 reads CASSLAASGANVLTF. The CDR3 DNA is TGCGCCAGCAGCTTGGCCGCCTCTGGGGCCAACGTCCTGACTTTC.

This rearrangement joins TRBV14 to TRBJ1-2; D is ambiguous. Trimming took 4 bases from V and 0 from J, leaving 15 bases between them. CDR3 length: 16 amino acids. Germline CDR1 SGHDN, CDR2 FVKESK. In DNA form, the CDR3 reads TGTGCCAGCAGCCCAATGAGTGGAACTGCTAACTATGGCTACACCTTC. It specifies CASSPMSGTANYGYTF.

The CDR3 coding sequence is TGTGCCAGCAGCTTAGAGGCAGCCTACGAGCAGTACTTC. This codes for CASSLEAAYEQYF. The V and J genes are TRBV11-2 and TRBJ2-7; D is ambiguous. V lost 0 bases and J 2 bases, leaving 5 bases between the germline ends. Germline V CDR1 and CDR2: SGHAT, FQNNGV. The CDR3 is 13 residues long.

CDR3: CASSYSEQPQHF. Written as DNA, the CDR3 is TGTGCCAGCAGTTACTCTGAACAGCCCCAGCATTTT. The rearrangement joins TRBV6-6 to TRBJ1-5; D uncertain. The CDR3 totals 12 residues. V shed 0 bases and J shed 7 bases, with 4 bases lying between them. Germline CDR1 MNHNY, CDR2 SVGAGI (reference sequence).

The chain recombines TRBV3-1 (or the pseudogene TRBV3-2) with TRBJ2-7, with 8 bases lining up with TRBD1. The germline gives CDR1 LGHDT, CDR2 YNNKEL (reference sequence). J lost 2 bases, V lost 4 bases, and 13 bases had no gene match. The CDR3 is made up of 17 amino acids. CDR3 DNA sequence: TGTGCCAGCAGCCCAGACAGGGGCCCGCCTCTAACCTACGAGCAGTACTTC. It is translated as CASSPDRGPPLTYEQYF.

V is TRBV10-2 and J is TRBJ1-4, with D uncertain. Germline CDR1 reads WSHSY; CDR2 reads SAAADI. The CDR3 loop spans 13 amino acids. Trimming removed 7 bases from V and 8 bases from J, with 14 bases in between. CDR3 sequence reads: CASNDNRGEKLFF. CDR3 in DNA: TGCGCCAGCAACGACAACAGAGGGGAAAAACTGTTTTTT.

The J gene is TRBJ1-2, the V gene TRBV2, with D uncertain. CDR3 length equals 12 residues. Germline V gene lookup returns CDR1 SNHLY and CDR2 FYNNEI. V was trimmed by 2 bases and J by 3 bases, leaving 4 bases between them. CDR3: CASSEKDYGYTF. The CDR3 region has the DNA TGTGCCAGCAGTGAAAAAGACTATGGCTACACCTTC.

This clone was counted between two and nine times. The chain couples TRBV27 to TRBJ1-2, with D hard to call. This CDR3 comprises 15 residues. V lost 1 base, J lost 0 bases, and 9 bases lay in between. Germline CDR1 reads MNHEY; CDR2 reads SMNVEV (reference sequence). The chain's CDR3 is CASSLYGGSNYGYTF. CDR3 sequence (DNA): TGTGCCAGCAGTTTATACGGCGGGTCTAACTATGGCTACACCTTC.

This clone has more than one count but fewer than ten. This sequence joins TRBV27 and TRBJ1-2; 9 nucleotides line up with TRBD1. V shed 6 bases and J 6 bases; nucleotides not matched to a gene: 14. This CDR3 is 16 amino acids long. Germline V gives CDR1 MNHEY, CDR2 SMNVEV (reference sequence). CDR3 nucleotide sequence: TGTGCCAGCAGGGTGACTGGGACAGGGAATATCAATGGCTACACCTTC. Its protein product is CASRVTGTGNINGYTF.

This clone was seen only once. The chain uses TRBV5-1 and TRBJ1-2, with 8 bases identical to TRBD1. V was clipped by 4 bases and J by 8 bases; unmatched bases: 7. Per germline, CDR1 SGHRS and CDR2 YFSETQ. The CDR3 covers 13 residues. CDR3 sequence (DNA): TGCGCCAGCAGCCCTCGACAGGGGCGGGGCTACACCTTC. Protein product: CASSPRQGRGYTF.